The subject of this entry is one T cell receptor (beta chain). Its antigen is as yet unknown. This record comes from a study of T cell responses to AZD1222 COVID-19 vaccine. General observations from the study: Only five or six people who got AZD1222 tested seropositive at baseline.

V dropped 0 bases and J dropped 4; count of bases not matched to a gene: 9. Germline CDR1 is ENHRY and CDR2 is SYGVKD. This CDR3 has 17 residues. The protocol was immunoSEQ multiplex PCR, while the TCRdb copy is restricted to in-frame clones and leaves out a portion. The table includes 150,000 to 200,000 clones, approximately 90% detected once. The rearrangement joins TRBV10-3 to TRBJ2-3; 8 bases agree with TRBD1. This specimen consisted of peripheral blood, obtained 28 days after the second dose of the MenACWY control vaccine. This sequence was found in an adult who received the MenACWY meningococcal vaccine as a control. As DNA, the CDR3 is TGTGCCATCAGTGAGTCGAAGGGCGGACAGGGCGCAGATACGCAGTATTTT. Protein sequence: CAISESKGGQGADTQYF.